This T cell receptor (beta chain) was recovered during a study of cytomegalovirus exposure and HLA in healthy donors. The CDR3 is made up of 13 amino acids. Trimming cost V 6 bases and J 8 bases, with 16 bases left between them. Looked up from germline, CDR1 is MNHNS and CDR2 is SASEGT. Researchers ran the PCR with 60 Vbeta and 13 Jbeta primers. Measured with immunoSEQ multiplex PCR; TCRdb has only the in-frame clones, and not every one. The sample has 200,000 to 250,000 clones, roughly 79% seen once. The chain joins TRBV6-1 to TRBJ1-2; the D gene is possibly TRBD1 (5 bases). Sequencing was done on a sample of PBMCs. The receptor was isolated from a man aged 18-30 years in good health and CMV-seronegative. The CDR3: CASSIQGSDGYTF. CDR3 in DNA: TGTGCCAGCAGCATCCAGGGCTCCGACGGCTACACCTTC.